These 23 T cell receptor beta chains were all obtained from the same sample, sequenced in a study of technical replicates of blood from several donors. Profiled with immunoSEQ multiplex PCR; TCRdb holds only in-frame clones, not every one. Altogether about 91,000 clones are present, 85% to 95% being singletons, with the ten largest covering about 0.26%. Sequences were obtained from T cells isolated from PBMCs. The source is a human donor in good health.

This clone was observed a single time. V usage is TRBV7-9 and J usage is TRBJ2-7; the match to TRBD1 covers 8 bases. Losses at the gene ends were 4 bases for V and 0 bases for J; bases not matched to a gene: 5. The CDR3 totals 15 residues. Looked up from germline, CDR1 is SEHNR and CDR2 is FQNEAQ (reference sequence). CDR3 nucleotides: TGTGCCAGCAGCTCCCGGACAGGGACCTCCTACGAGCAGTACTTC. The encoded protein is CASSSRTGTSYEQYF. The complete variable domain, with remaining parts taken from reference TRBV7-9 and TRBJ2-7, reads DTGVSQNPRHKITKRGQNVTFRCDPISEHNRLYWYRQTLGQGPEFLTYFQNEAQLEKSRLLSDRFSAERPKGSFSTLEIQRTEQGDSAMYLCASSSRTGTSYEQYFGPGTRLTVT.

V and J are TRBV5-4 and TRBJ1-1; weak D call: TRBD1 (5 bases). The CDR3 has 15 residues. Between the trimmed V and J ends, which lost 4 bases and 1 base, there was a span of 14 bases. Germline CDR1 SGHNT, CDR2 YYREEE (reference sequence). The CDR3 region is CASSLGQFQNTEAFF. As DNA, the CDR3 is TGTGCCAGCAGCCTAGGACAATTTCAGAACACTGAAGCTTTCTTT.

The chain employs TRBV6-1 and TRBJ2-2, with 7 bases matching TRBD1. The V and J ends lost 10 bases and 2 bases, in that order; junction bases with no gene match: 10. The V gene's germline CDR1 is MNHNS and CDR2 SASEGT. This CDR3 region has 15 residues. CDR3 nucleotide sequence: TGTGCCATCCCGACAGGGACGATAAACACCGGGGAGCTGTTTTTT. Encoded protein: CAIPTGTINTGELFF.

This chain joins TRBV30 and TRBJ1-6, with TRBD1 matching 8 bases. CDR1 GTSNPN and CDR2 SVGIG come from the germline V gene (reference sequence). There are 18 residues in the CDR3. V dropped 0 bases and J dropped 8; count of bases not matched to a gene: 15. For the CDR3, the DNA is TGTGCCTGGAGTGTACGAGATTTGTCGGGACAGGTTTATTCACCCCTCCACTTT. Encoded protein: CAWSVRDLSGQVYSPLHF.

CDR3 sequence: CASSLIIGQIYEQYF. The CDR3 DNA reads TGTGCCAGCAGTTTAATCATCGGACAGATCTACGAGCAGTACTTC. The V call is TRBV27, the J call TRBJ2-7; D perhaps matches TRBD1 (6 bases). There are 15 residues in the CDR3. Germline CDR1 MNHEY, CDR2 SMNVEV (reference sequence). Trimming stripped 2 bases from V and 3 bases from J, with 14 bases between.

The chain employs TRBV10-3 and TRBJ1-2; tentative D call: TRBD1 (5 bases). With 7 bases removed from V and 2 bases from J, the gap between germline ends came to 5 bases. Germline assignment: CDR1 ENHRY and CDR2 SYGVKD. This CDR3 comprises 11 residues. CDR3 bases: TGTGCCATCACAGGGAACTATGGCTACACCTTC. Translated: CAITGNYGYTF.

The chain carries TRBV6-6 and TRBJ1-1, with 7 bases lining up with TRBD1. The length of the CDR3 is 16 residues. Germline V gene sequence: CDR1 MNHNY, CDR2 SVGAGI (reference sequence). V trimming: 6 bases; J trimming: 3 bases; junction bases outside the gene matches: 13. The CDR3, as DNA: TGTGCCAGCAGCCCGCAACAGGGGAGGCCCCACACTGAAGCTTTCTTT. Protein: CASSPQQGRPHTEAFF.

In this sample, this clone turned up once. The chain is built from TRBV30 and TRBJ2-5; TRBD1 agrees at 7 bases. The CDR3 sequence is 14 residues long. V was pared by 4 bases and J by 2 bases, with 7 bases of the junction left unmatched. In germline, CDR1 is GTSNPN, CDR2 SVGIG (reference sequence). The CDR3 sequence: CAWMTGPLQETQYF. CDR3 nucleotides: TGTGCCTGGATGACAGGGCCATTGCAAGAGACCCAGTACTTC.

The chain couples TRBV6-6 to TRBJ1-5, with D possibly TRBD1 on 5 matching bases. From germline, CDR1 is MNHNY and CDR2 SVGAGI (reference sequence). V gave up 0 bases and J gave up 4 bases, with 10 bases separating them. This CDR3 comprises 15 residues. CDR3 residues: CASSYSTAPNQPQHF. Written as DNA, the CDR3 is TGTGCCAGCAGTTACTCGACAGCCCCTAATCAGCCCCAGCATTTT.

The rearrangement joins TRBV4-1 to TRBJ2-1, with 10 positions matching TRBD2. The length of the CDR3 is 18 residues. Germline lookup yields CDR1 MGHRA and CDR2 YSYEKL. The V segment lost 0 bases and the J segment 8 bases; nucleotides outside the gene matches: 13. The DNA of the CDR3 is TGCGCCAGCAGCCAAGATTCCCCCCTAGCGGGAGTTATCCATGAGCAGTTCTTC. Amino acid sequence: CASSQDSPLAGVIHEQFF.

The gene calls are TRBV7-9 and TRBJ1-4, with TRBD1 matching 8 bases. The CDR3 is 16 amino acids. CDR1 is SEHNR, CDR2 FQNEAQ, per germline (reference sequence). With V trimmed by 6 bases and J by 7 bases, 13 bases remained unmatched. CDR3: CASSDDRGVVGEKLFF. In DNA form, the CDR3 reads TGTGCCAGCAGTGACGACAGGGGAGTCGTAGGTGAAAAACTGTTTTTT.

Only one count was recorded for this clone. The chain links TRBV11-2 to TRBJ2-7; 8 positions agree with TRBD1. Trimming cost V 5 bases and J 3 bases; bases outside gene matches: 9. The CDR3 runs to 15 residues. Germline CDR1 and CDR2: SGHAT and FQNNGV. CDR3 DNA sequence: TGTGCCAGCAGCACAGAGGACAGGGTATTCTACGAGCAGTACTTC. Translation: CASSTEDRVFYEQYF.

V usage is TRBV9 and J usage is TRBJ2-5; 11 bases map to TRBD2. The V and J ends lost 4 bases and 4 bases, in that order; junction bases with no gene match: 6. Germline V gene lookup returns CDR1 SGDLS and CDR2 YYNGEE. The CDR3 length is 15 residues. The CDR3 nucleotides read TGTGCCAGCAGCACCATAGCGGGGGGGGGAGAGACCCAGTACTTC. This gives the protein CASSTIAGGGETQYF. Full variable domain (outside the CDR3, taken from reference TRBV9 and TRBJ2-5): DSGVTQTPKHLITATGQRVTLRCSPRSGDLSVYWYQQSLDQGLQFLIQYYNGEERAKGNILERFSAQQFPDLHSELNLSSLELGDSALYFCASSTIAGGGETQYFGPGTRLLVL.

CDR3 residues: CASSLNNHEQYF. In nucleotides, the CDR3 is TGCGCCAGCAGCTTGAATAATCACGAGCAGTACTTC. The chain recombines TRBV5-1 with TRBJ2-7; D gene unclear. V was clipped by 1 base and J by 5 bases, with 7 bases between them. The germline gives CDR1 SGHRS, CDR2 YFSETQ. This CDR3 comprises 12 residues.

The gene calls are TRBV13 and TRBJ2-1; 7 nucleotides agree with TRBD1. This CDR3 is 17 amino acids long. CDR1 is PRHDT, CDR2 FYEKMQ, per germline (reference sequence). After removal of 6 bases from V and 1 base from J, the junction contained 12 bases not matched to a gene. The CDR3 spells CASSSKRGQRSYNEQFF. The CDR3 bases are TGTGCCAGCAGTAGTAAAAGGGGGCAGAGGTCCTACAATGAGCAGTTCTTC.

The rearrangement joins TRBV7-8 to TRBJ1-2, with D possibly matching TRBD1 (6 bases). CDR3 size: 15 residues. Germline lookup yields CDR1 SGHVS and CDR2 FQNEAQ. V shed 4 bases and J shed 8 bases, with 20 bases lying between them. The CDR3 DNA reads as TGTGCCAGCAGCTCCATAGGGCGAGGGGGACTAGGCTACACCTTC. This gives the protein CASSSIGRGGLGYTF.

The rearrangement uses TRBV7-2 and TRBJ2-1; 10 bases match TRBD2. The junction had 1 base not matched to a gene; V was cut back by 0 bases and J by 2 bases. The CDR3 runs 16 residues. Germline V gene lookup returns CDR1 SGHTA and CDR2 FQGNSA. The CDR3 region has the DNA TGTGCCAGCAGCTTAGCAGGACTAGCGGCCTACAATGAGCAGTTCTTC. Amino acids: CASSLAGLAAYNEQFF.

CDR3 residues: CATTSGTAKNQPQHF. The CDR3 DNA is TGTGCCACTACGTCCGGGACAGCAAAGAATCAGCCCCAGCATTTT. This sequence joins TRBV19 and TRBJ1-5; TRBD1 matches 7 bases. Looked up from germline, CDR1 is LNHDA and CDR2 is SQIVND (reference sequence). The ends lost 10 bases at V and 4 bases at J; junction bases unmatched: 13. The CDR3 runs to 15 residues. Complete variable domain (other parts from reference TRBV19 and TRBJ1-5): DGGITQSPKYLFRKEGQNVTLSCEQNLNHDAMYWYRQDPGQGLRLIYYSQIVNDFQKGDIAEGYSVSREKKESFPLTVTSAQKNPTAFYLCATTSGTAKNQPQHFGDGTRLSIL.

This chain connects TRBV29-1 to TRBJ2-1; D is possibly TRBD2 (5 bases). The CDR3 has 14 amino acids. Germline V lookup: CDR1 SQVTM, CDR2 ANQGSEA. The V end was cut by 4 bases, the J end by 7 bases, with 17 bases between. The CDR3 here is CSVVALPRANEQFF. The CDR3 coding sequence is TGCAGCGTTGTGGCGCTCCCGAGGGCGAATGAGCAGTTCTTC.

This chain joins TRBV28 and TRBJ2-7; 15 nucleotides align to TRBD2. CDR1 is MDHEN, CDR2 SYDVKM, per germline. CDR3 size: 16 residues. The ends lost 2 bases at V and 7 bases at J; junction bases unmatched: 6. CDR3 nucleotides: TGTGCCAGCAGTTTACGCCCCGGGACTAGCGGGAGGGAGCAGTACTTC. Residues: CASSLRPGTSGREQYF.

This clone was detected a few times. The gene calls are TRBV7-9 and TRBJ2-7; perhaps TRBD1 as D (5 bases). Germline lookup yields CDR1 SEHNR and CDR2 FQNEAQ (reference sequence). The CDR3 sequence is 15 residues long. V was clipped by 4 bases and J by 3 bases, with 16 bases between them. In DNA, the CDR3 is TGTGCCAGCAGCTCACTTAGGGGTTTGGACTACGAGCAGTACTTC. It translates to CASSSLRGLDYEQYF.

The chain has TRBV4-1 and TRBJ1-5; D gene ambiguous. Germline V lookup: CDR1 MGHRA, CDR2 YSYEKL. V was pared by 3 bases and J by 4 bases, with 7 bases between. The CDR3 extends over 13 amino acids. The CDR3 protein is CASSQAENQPQHF. The CDR3, as DNA: TGCGCCAGCAGCCAGGCGGAGAATCAGCCCCAGCATTTT.

This rearrangement joins TRBV4-2 to TRBJ2-1; D possibly corresponds to TRBD1 (5 bases). The CDR3 runs 17 residues. From germline, CDR1 is LGHNA and CDR2 YNFKEQ. Trimming cost V 1 base and J 3 bases, with 16 bases left between them. The CDR3 is CASSQGGTDFDYNEQFF. The DNA for the CDR3 is TGTGCCAGCAGCCAAGGGGGCACCGACTTTGACTACAATGAGCAGTTCTTC.